These 10 T cell receptor beta chains were sequenced from one sample in a study of cytomegalovirus exposure and HLA in healthy donors (dated by TCRdb to 2015 to 2018). Preparation of the library involved the immunoSEQ multiplex PCR assay. For the multiplex PCR, a mixture combining 60 forward primers for TCR Vbeta segments and 13 reverse primers for TCR Jbeta segments was used. Here the immuneACCESS table is served through TCRdb, limited to in-frame sequences with V and J called. Missing clones are a known gap in these copies; in checked studies unresolved V genes cover under half, and the rest lacks a known reason. In this sample the table shows under 50,000 clones, roughly 76% of which occur a single time. Just under 6.5% of the sample belongs to the ten largest clones. The source material was PBMCs. The receptors come from a man under 40 in good health and CMV-seronegative.

The rearrangement joins TRBV7-6 to TRBJ1-1; D is perhaps TRBD1 (6 bases). Per the germline V gene, CDR1 is SGHVS and CDR2 is FNYEAQ. The CDR3 length is 15 residues. The germline V and J ends were trimmed by 5 bases and 4 bases, with 17 bases remaining between them. As DNA, the CDR3 is TGTGCCAGCAGCCGGGCGGGGGGCATAAGCACTGAAGCTTTCTTT. This codes for CASSRAGGISTEAFF.

The chain carries TRBV5-4 and TRBJ1-2; TRBD1 matches 8 bases. Per the germline V gene, CDR1 is SGHNT and CDR2 is YYREEE (reference sequence). The CDR3 spans 14 residues. V shed 3 bases, J shed 2 bases, and the junction held 3 bases outside the gene matches. Here the CDR3 reads CASSSTGVNYGYTF. In DNA, the CDR3 is TGTGCCAGCAGCTCGACAGGGGTCAACTATGGCTACACCTTC.

In nucleotides, the CDR3 is TGCGCCAGCAGCTTAGGGGAAAATCAGCCCCAGCATTTT. Encoded protein: CASSLGENQPQHF. This rearrangement joins TRBV5-1 to TRBJ1-5, with D perhaps matching TRBD1 (5 bases). Germline assignment: CDR1 SGHRS and CDR2 YFSETQ. Trimming pared 2 bases from V and 4 bases from J, leaving 7 bases between. This CDR3 contains 13 residues.

The chain uses TRBV7-9 and TRBJ2-2, with a possible D match to TRBD1 (7 bases). Germline CDR1 and CDR2: SEHNR and FQNEAQ (reference sequence). The CDR3 extends over 17 amino acids. The V end lost 2 bases, the J end lost 0 bases, and 13 bases lay between the germline ends. The CDR3 nucleotides read TGTGCCAGCAGCTTAACTGCGGGACAGTCGAACACCGGGGAGCTGTTTTTT. Encoded protein: CASSLTAGQSNTGELFF.

The genes are TRBV23-1 and TRBJ2-5, with TRBD1 identical over 11 bases. TRBV23-1 is known as an ORF, though its function is uncertain. CDR3 size: 15 residues. With 3 bases clipped from V and 7 bases from J, the junction kept 7 bases outside the gene matches. CDR3 coding DNA: TGCGCCAGCAGTCACCCGGACAGGGGGCACGGGACCCAGTACTTC. This encodes CASSHPDRGHGTQYF.

The chain joins TRBV7-8 to TRBJ2-7; D remains unclear. Germline CDR1 is SGHVS and CDR2 is FQNEAQ. Deletions cut 5 bases from V and 2 bases from J, with 7 bases between. This CDR3 has 12 amino acids. The CDR3, as DNA: TGTGCCAGCAGCCGAGATACCTACGAGCAGTACTTC. Protein: CASSRDTYEQYF.

The V gene is TRBV19, the J gene TRBJ2-6; TRBD2 might be the D (5 bases). The V and J ends lost 7 bases and 2 bases respectively, with 12 bases between them. The CDR3 contains 15 residues. Germline V lookup: CDR1 LNHDA, CDR2 SQIVND (reference sequence). CDR3 nucleotide sequence: TGTGCCAGTATTCTCGGGGAGCCTGGGGCCAACGTCCTGACTTTC. Encoded protein: CASILGEPGANVLTF.

This clone showed up just a few times. This chain links TRBV6-4 with TRBJ2-1, with 10 bases matching TRBD1. The CDR3 has 15 amino acids. Germline CDR1 reads MRHNA; CDR2 reads SNTAGT. The J segment lost 3 bases and the V segment lost 2 bases, leaving 1 base of the junction unmatched. The CDR3 region is CASSDGTGDYNEQFF. CDR3 in DNA: TGTGCCAGCAGTGACGGGACAGGGGACTACAATGAGCAGTTCTTC.

The chain recombines TRBV5-6 with TRBJ1-1; 9 bases align to TRBD1. CDR3 length equals 15 residues. With V trimmed by 4 bases and J by 5 bases, 9 bases remained unmatched. Germline V gene lookup returns CDR1 SGHDT and CDR2 YYEEEE. The CDR3 DNA is TGTGCCAGCAGCCAAAGACAGGGGGTCGGGACTGAAGCTTTCTTT. Translation: CASSQRQGVGTEAFF.

The chain couples TRBV6-4 to TRBJ1-1; D uncertain. Trimming cost V 6 bases and J 3 bases, with 14 bases left between them. Germline V gene lookup returns CDR1 MRHNA and CDR2 SNTAGT. The length of the CDR3 is 14 residues. CDR3: CASRRNLRDTEAFF. The CDR3 DNA is TGTGCCAGCAGAAGAAACCTTCGGGACACTGAAGCTTTCTTT.